This TCR beta chain comes out of a study of blood T cell repertoires in COVID-19 (dated by TCRdb to the early 2020s). Regarding the complete study: The collaborator samples originated in the United States, Italy and Spain and spanned the acute and convalescent phases of COVID-19. The prospective study material was composed of cDNA or gDNA derived from T cells, B-cell-depleted T cells, or PBMCs. Subjects who had been exposed to COVID-19, were actively infected with it, or had recovered from it provided the deeply sampled blood TCRbeta repertoires that made up the dataset. A freely available public database, intended as a resource for researchers studying the immune response to SARS-CoV-2, is where the repertoires were released. The samples were drawn from the first 160 participants of the ongoing ImmuneRACE study and from roughly 1,300 subjects provided by 6 global collaborators. The sample metadata nearly always contained a de-identified subject ID, COVID-19 status, age in years and sex. Where available, HLA class I and class II types were obtained from metadata supplied by the sample provider rather than from assay-based typing. Broad study findings and their caveats: Clinical and demographic metadata were provided uncurated, with the amount varying by source and participant.

TCRbeta CDR3 regions were amplified from genomic DNA by means of the immunoSEQ Assay, a bias-controlled multiplex PCR. Regarding the original processing steps: The number of nucleated cells in each sample was estimated by amplification of reference gene primers within the assay. To quantify the absolute abundance of each unique TCRbeta CDR3 rearrangement, sequence reads were collapsed and filtered. For each sample, productive Simpson clonality was calculated as the square root of Simpson's diversity index across productive rearrangements. The table comes from immuneACCESS by way of TCRdb, which keeps in-frame sequences with V and J called. Part of the clones is missing from these tables; in studies checked, under half for an unresolved V gene and the rest for unknown reasons. V and J calls and clone size are as listed in that table; D and trimming were resolved from the DNA. This sample has roughly 92,000 clones in its table, and about nine tenths of those were observed once. Approximately 5% of the sample belongs to the ten largest clones.

About this clone: Its antigen is currently not known. Base qualities were left out, and no much larger clone turns up one base away.

Whole blood was collected in K2EDTA tubes by collaborating institutions according to the institutions' own protocols. Collaborator samples were shipped for TCRbeta analysis as frozen whole blood, isolated PBMCs, or DNA extracted from either sample type. The cysteine opens and the phenylalanine closes a CDR3 of 11 amino acids. CDR3 DNA is the only sequence kept; it has 33 bases, read in frame from the first base. A distance of 12 bases separates the germline ends of V and J, which lose 5 bases and 8 bases respectively. The CDR1 and CDR2 encoded by the germline V gene (reference sequence) are DFQATT and SNEGSKA.

This sequence originates from a woman aged 80 or older with acute or convalescent COVID-19. Sequenced sample: peripheral blood. The sequence links TRBV20-1 to TRBJ1-2, with a weak D call of TRBD1 (6 bases match). In nucleotide form, the sequence is TGCAGTGCTGAGGGGGGGGAAGGCTACACCTTC. The encoded protein is CSAEGGEGYTF.